Here is one T cell receptor beta chain with its context. Its target is not known. The data were produced by immunoSEQ multiplex PCR, yet TCRdb's version contains in-frame clones alone and is incomplete. Of 9,500 to 15,000 clones detected, under 90% appear once; the ten largest clones hold about 3.8%. The sample belongs to a study of immune evolution from preneoplasia to lung adenocarcinoma. Broader study findings: KRAS-mutant nodules had the highest T cell clonality.

CDR1 LNHDA and CDR2 SQIVND come from the germline V gene (reference sequence). CDR3 length: 17 amino acids. The junction had 8 bases not matched to a gene; V was cut back by 7 bases and J by 1 base. The clonotype originates from a person between 50 and 69 years old with lung adenocarcinoma. The sample taken for sequencing was FFPE tissue from an adenomatous hyperplasia lung lesion. Subset: atypical adenomatous hyperplasia (AAH), lung preneoplasia. The V gene is TRBV19, the J gene TRBJ2-2, with TRBD2 matching over 11 bases. In DNA form, the CDR3 reads TGTGCCAGTACCCCGGGGACTAGCGGTTTGAACACCGGGGAGCTGTTTTTT. Residues: CASTPGTSGLNTGELFF.